This record looks at one T cell receptor beta chain sequence and its context. Its antigen remains unidentified. A junction boundary mismatches the germline segment, possibly from a read error. Primers for the PCR totalled 60 Vbeta and 13 Jbeta. Generated by immunoSEQ multiplex PCR, the TCRdb table keeps only in-frame clones and is missing some. The sample gives about 200,000 clones, over 75% of which show up once; 0.22% is in the top ten. The entry originates in a study of cytomegalovirus exposure and HLA in healthy donors. Study overall: Earlier work reported approximately 100 million unique TCR beta sequences from some 170 million T cells.

The study's findings and limits: Most likely, a cluster of highly shared sequence variants arose as a sequencing artifact.

The CDR3 runs 12 residues. The germline CDR1 and CDR2 sequences are GTSNPN and SVGIG (reference sequence). The specimen sequenced was PBMCs. The chain has TRBV30 and TRBJ1-1, with D perhaps matching TRBD1 (6 bases). This clonotype originated in a girl aged 2-15 years in good health and CMV-seronegative. DNA for the CDR3: TGTGCCTACGCGTTATGGGCCCGGACAGCGATCTTT. Translation: CAYALWARTAIF. The full variable domain, rest sourced from reference TRBV30 and TRBJ1-1, is SQTIHQWPATLVQPVGSPLSLECTVEGTSNPNLYWYRQAAGRGLQLLFYSVGIGQISSEVPQNLSASRPQDRQFILSSKKLLLSDSGFYLCAYALWARTAIFGQGTRLTVV.